Each of the 28 T cell receptor beta chains below was sequenced from the same sample in a study of CD8+ T cells in alopecia areata. Extraction and reverse transcription of RNA yielded cDNA as the sequencing template. Profiling relied on immunoSEQ multiplex PCR, and the TCRdb table lists in-frame clones only, not all of them. The data show hundreds of thousands of clones, roughly 69% seen once. The specimen comprised CD4+ T cells sorted from blood, sampled at week 0. The receptors come from a human donor with alopecia areata.

This chain links TRBV10-3 with TRBJ2-3; D remains unclear. This CDR3 has 14 residues. V lost 10 bases and J 2 bases, leaving 16 bases between the germline ends. Germline CDR1 and CDR2: ENHRY and SYGVKD. CDR3 loop: CATKPLTDTDTQYF. In nucleotides, the CDR3 is TGTGCCACCAAACCTTTGACCGACACAGATACGCAGTATTTT.

The J gene is TRBJ1-1, the V gene TRBV29-1; D is unresolved. This CDR3 is 13 amino acids long. V was shortened by 8 bases and J by 4 bases, with 17 bases between the two germline ends. Per the germline V gene, CDR1 is SQVTM and CDR2 is ANQGSEA. The CDR3 DNA reads TGCAGCAAATCTGAGGGTGTGGGCACTGAAGCTTTCTTT. It translates to CSKSEGVGTEAFF.

This clone was counted a few times. This sample also contains other DNA sequences that code for the same CDR3. For the CDR3, the DNA is TGCAGCGTTGTCAGGGGTACCTACGAGCAGTACTTC. It specifies CSVVRGTYEQYF. The rearrangement uses TRBV29-1 and TRBJ2-7; D is possibly TRBD1 (6 bases). Germline values: CDR1 SQVTM, CDR2 ANQGSEA. The V end lost 4 bases, the J end lost 2 bases, and 9 bases lay between the germline ends. This CDR3 has 12 amino acids.

The chain is built from TRBV7-9 and TRBJ1-2; D not resolved. Germline CDR1 reads SEHNR; CDR2 reads FQNEAQ (reference sequence). V was shortened by 3 bases and J by 4 bases, with 9 bases between the two germline ends. The CDR3 has 13 residues. CDR3 DNA: TGTGCCAGCAGCTTTCAAGAGGGCTATGGCTACACCTTC. As protein: CASSFQEGYGYTF.

This clone was observed a few times. The chain is built from TRBV10-3 and TRBJ2-5; D might be TRBD1 (6 bases). CDR3 length: 13 amino acids. Trimming removed 5 bases at V and 2 bases at J, with 9 bases between. Germline V gene lookup returns CDR1 ENHRY and CDR2 SYGVKD. The CDR3 reads CAISYQGQETQYF. CDR3 coding DNA: TGTGCCATCAGTTACCAGGGGCAAGAGACCCAGTACTTC.

The chain recombines TRBV13 with TRBJ2-7, with 9 bases matching TRBD2. This CDR3 has 14 residues. Germline CDR1 PRHDT, CDR2 FYEKMQ (reference sequence). V shed 0 bases and J 3 bases; nucleotides not matched to a gene: 0. CDR3 in amino acids: CASSLGTSGYEQYF. CDR3 sequence (DNA): TGTGCCAGCAGCTTAGGGACTAGCGGCTACGAGCAGTACTTC.

In its sample, this clone was seen a few times. CDR3 sequence reads: CASSQGPPLYEQYF. In DNA, the CDR3 is TGTGCCAGCAGCCAGGGACCCCCTTTGTACGAGCAGTACTTC. The genes are TRBV7-2 and TRBJ2-7; D possibly matches TRBD1 or TRBD2 (5 bases each). Trimming took 5 bases from V and 4 from J, leaving 15 bases between them. Looked up from germline, CDR1 is SGHTA and CDR2 is FQGNSA. The CDR3 has 14 amino acids.

This chain links TRBV14 with TRBJ2-5; D gene unclear. Per the germline V gene, CDR1 is SGHDN and CDR2 is FVKESK. CDR3 length: 11 residues. V lost 8 bases and J lost 7, with 11 bases in between. Written as DNA, the CDR3 is TGTGCCAGCCATCGTTTGGGGACCCAGTACTTC. It translates to CASHRLGTQYF.

This rearrangement joins TRBV12-5 to TRBJ1-2; unclear D gene. Germline lookup yields CDR1 LGHNT and CDR2 FRNRAP. V dropped 1 base and J dropped 8 bases, with 8 bases sitting between them. CDR3 length: 12 residues. The CDR3 coding sequence is TGTGCTAGTGGTTTGGCCAATGAGGGCTACACCTTC. Its translation is CASGLANEGYTF.

Only a few counts were recorded for this clone. The V gene is TRBV6-5, the J gene TRBJ1-2; D gene unclear. The CDR3 has 15 residues. V was clipped by 5 bases and J by 4 bases, with 17 bases between them. In germline, CDR1 is MNHEY, CDR2 SVGAGI. The CDR3 nucleotides are TGTGCCAGCAGTCAAGAGGCGGGCAGACCCTATGGCTACACCTTC. Its protein is CASSQEAGRPYGYTF.

The chain employs TRBV25-1 and TRBJ2-7, with D uncertain. Trimming removed 2 bases from V and 4 bases from J, with 6 bases in between. The CDR3 consists of 12 residues. The germline V gene encodes CDR1 MGHDK and CDR2 SYGVNS. CDR3 DNA sequence: TGTGCCAGCAGTGAACAGACGTACGAGCAGTACTTC. The encoded protein is CASSEQTYEQYF.

This clone was observed a handful of times. V usage is TRBV29-1 and J usage is TRBJ1-1; D remains ambiguous. V was pared by 4 bases and J by 0 bases, with 9 bases between. This CDR3 has 13 residues. Germline assignment: CDR1 SQVTM and CDR2 ANQGSEA. The CDR3 protein is CSVGRRMNTEAFF. CDR3 bases: TGCAGCGTTGGCCGGCGGATGAACACTGAAGCTTTCTTT.

CDR3 in amino acids: CAISGLKGETQYF. The CDR3 nucleotides are TGTGCCATCAGTGGTCTCAAAGGGGAGACCCAGTACTTC. The chain couples TRBV10-3 to TRBJ2-5; D is ambiguous. The length of the CDR3 is 13 residues. V shed 4 bases and J shed 5 bases, with 11 bases lying between them. Germline lookup yields CDR1 ENHRY and CDR2 SYGVKD.

This chain links TRBV29-1 with TRBJ2-1, with D perhaps TRBD1 (6 bases). The V end was cut by 4 bases, the J end by 11 bases, with 21 bases between. Germline lookup yields CDR1 SQVTM and CDR2 ANQGSEA. The CDR3 covers 14 residues. CDR3 DNA sequence: TGCAGCGTTGCCCAAGCTTGGGGGCAGTTACAGCAGTTCTTC. Its protein product is CSVAQAWGQLQQFF.

The rearrangement joins TRBV12-5 to TRBJ2-3; 8 positions agree with TRBD1. V lost 7 bases, J lost 4 bases, and 4 bases stayed unmatched. Germline lookup yields CDR1 LGHNT and CDR2 FRNRAP. The CDR3 extends over 13 amino acids. This CDR3 reads CASAPGGADTQYF. The CDR3 DNA is TGTGCTAGTGCTCCAGGGGGCGCAGATACGCAGTATTTT.

The rearrangement joins TRBV29-1 to TRBJ2-5; 9 positions match TRBD2. The germline gives CDR1 SQVTM, CDR2 ANQGSEA. This CDR3 is 11 amino acids long. The V and J ends lost 7 bases and 5 bases, in that order; junction bases with no gene match: 2. CDR3 in DNA: TGCAGCGGAGGGACTAGCGAGACCCAGTACTTC. Amino acid sequence: CSGGTSETQYF.

The chain has TRBV25-1 and TRBJ2-5; D unclear. Trimming removed 2 bases from V and 4 bases from J, with 11 bases in between. This CDR3 contains 14 residues. Looked up from germline, CDR1 is MGHDK and CDR2 is SYGVNS. CDR3 bases: TGTGCCAGCAGTGAAGGGCAGGCCGCAGAGACCCAGTACTTC. Its protein product is CASSEGQAAETQYF.

This chain uses TRBV9 with TRBJ1-4; 7 nucleotides agree with TRBD1. This CDR3 has 15 amino acids. V shed 4 bases, J shed 8 bases, and the junction held 11 bases outside the gene matches. Germline-derived CDR1 and CDR2 are SGDLS and YYNGEE. This chain's CDR3 is CASSSLTGRGEKLFF. In DNA, the CDR3 is TGTGCCAGCAGCTCCTTGACAGGGCGGGGAGAAAAACTGTTTTTT. The full variable domain, with the rest looked up from reference TRBV9 and TRBJ1-4, is DSGVTQTPKHLITATGQRVTLRCSPRSGDLSVYWYQQSLDQGLQFLIQYYNGEERAKGNILERFSAQQFPDLHSELNLSSLELGDSALYFCASSSLTGRGEKLFFGSGTQLSVL.

A few counts support this clone. Other DNA sequences from this sample encode an identical CDR3 as well. The chain recombines TRBV29-1 with TRBJ1-5; D call uncertain. CDR1 and CDR2 from the germline V gene are SQVTM and ANQGSEA. This CDR3 region has 12 residues. Trimming took off 4 bases at V and 1 base at J, with 5 bases between the two ends. The CDR3: CSVGGSNQPQHF. Here the CDR3 DNA reads TGCAGCGTTGGTGGCAGCAATCAGCCCCAGCATTTT.

The chain combines TRBV29-1 with TRBJ1-2, with 7 bases matching TRBD1. V trimming: 7 bases; J trimming: 5 bases; junction bases outside the gene matches: 13. Germline V gene sequence: CDR1 SQVTM, CDR2 ANQGSEA. The CDR3 loop spans 14 amino acids. In DNA, the CDR3 is TGCAGCGCAGACAGGGTCGGCGAGGGATATGGCTACACCTTC. Translated: CSADRVGEGYGYTF.

The chain couples TRBV29-1 to TRBJ2-7, with D uncertain. The length of the CDR3 is 12 residues. Trimming stripped 4 bases from V and 2 bases from J, with 9 bases between. Germline loops: CDR1 SQVTM, CDR2 ANQGSEA. CDR3 protein: CSVVIPPYEQYF. The CDR3 DNA reads as TGCAGCGTTGTCATTCCCCCCTACGAGCAGTACTTC.

This clone was seen a few times. The sample holds other DNA sequences that translate to the same CDR3. The rearrangement links TRBV5-1 to TRBJ2-5; unclear D gene. The ends were cut back, 2 bases at V and 5 bases at J, with 10 bases in the middle. CDR3 length: 13 residues. Germline CDR1 reads SGHRS; CDR2 reads YFSETQ. Here the CDR3 DNA reads TGCGCCAGCAGCTTTGGGGTCGGGGAGACCCAGTACTTC. This translates into CASSFGVGETQYF.

This clone came up a few times. This rearrangement joins TRBV6-5 to TRBJ2-5; TRBD1 or TRBD2 may be the D gene (5 bases each). Germline V gene sequence: CDR1 MNHEY, CDR2 SVGAGI. This CDR3 has 15 amino acids. V was clipped by 4 bases and J by 2 bases, with 14 bases between them. In DNA form, the CDR3 reads TGTGCCAGCAGTTCTTTCGGGGCGGTTCAAGAGACCCAGTACTTC. It yields the protein CASSSFGAVQETQYF.

This clone was counted only a few times. The DNA for the CDR3 is TGTGCCAGCAGCAAAGAGACGGGGGGGCTCAATGAGCAGTTCTTC. Its translation is CASSKETGGLNEQFF. The chain carries TRBV21-1 and TRBJ2-1; the D segment call TRBD2 is taken from the table without a DNA check. TRBV21-1 is a known pseudogene. The CDR3 has 15 residues.

This clone was detected a few times. The CDR3 DNA is TGTGCCAGCAGCCTACCGGGACTAGCGGGGGACGAGCAGTTCTTC. As protein: CASSLPGLAGDEQFF. The chain is built from TRBV7-3 and TRBJ2-1; 14 bases map to TRBD2. Germline assignment: CDR1 SGHTA and CDR2 FQGTGA. V was clipped by 5 bases and J by 10 bases; unmatched bases: 7. This CDR3 has 15 amino acids.

V gene TRBV7-9 combines with J gene TRBJ1-2; 7 positions agree with TRBD1. The CDR3 runs to 14 residues. The trim removed 5 bases at V and 4 bases at J, leaving 7 bases unmatched. The germline CDR1 and CDR2 sequences are SEHNR and FQNEAQ (reference sequence). CDR3 nucleotide sequence: TGTGCCAGCAGCCTCACGACAGGGCCCTATGGCTACACCTTC. Its protein is CASSLTTGPYGYTF.

This clone showed up many times. Other DNA sequences within the sample encode an identical CDR3. The gene calls are TRBV7-2 and TRBJ2-7; 9 bases agree with TRBD1. Looked up from germline, CDR1 is SGHTA and CDR2 is FQGNSA. This CDR3 region has 14 residues. With V trimmed by 5 bases and J by 2 bases, 4 bases remained unmatched. CDR3 coding DNA: TGTGCCAGCAGCGTCCGGGACAGGGCCTACGAGCAGTACTTC. Its protein product is CASSVRDRAYEQYF.

The V gene is TRBV29-1, the J gene TRBJ2-1, with TRBD2 identical over 9 bases. The germline V gene has CDR1 SQVTM and CDR2 ANQGSEA. The CDR3 totals 16 residues. V lost 4 bases and J lost 7; bases outside the gene matches: 14. CDR3 in DNA: TGCAGCGTTGCGCTGAGCGGGGGGCCCCCTTCGAATGAGCAGTTCTTC. It translates to CSVALSGGPPSNEQFF.